The clone carrying this T cell receptor (beta chain) was found many times. This specimen comes from a study of identical twins. In germline, CDR1 is SGHRS, CDR2 YFSETQ. The V gene lost 4 bases and the J gene lost 0 bases, with 19 bases spanning the gap. The CDR3 spans 17 residues. Using its own MiXCR run on the 5' RACE reads, TCRdb lists one record per CDR3 protein. Altogether approximately 670,000 distinct CDR3 sequences are present, over 5% being singletons, with the ten largest covering roughly 1.6%. The receptor was derived from a man between 18 and 29 years old in good health. The V gene is TRBV5-1, the J gene TRBJ2-5; D possibly corresponds to TRBD1 (6 bases). The sample taken for sequencing was naive T cells sorted from blood. CDR3 in DNA: TGCGCCAGCAGCCCGGGTATCCTGACAGGAGACCAAGAGACCCAGTACTTC. Translation: CASSPGILTGDQETQYF.